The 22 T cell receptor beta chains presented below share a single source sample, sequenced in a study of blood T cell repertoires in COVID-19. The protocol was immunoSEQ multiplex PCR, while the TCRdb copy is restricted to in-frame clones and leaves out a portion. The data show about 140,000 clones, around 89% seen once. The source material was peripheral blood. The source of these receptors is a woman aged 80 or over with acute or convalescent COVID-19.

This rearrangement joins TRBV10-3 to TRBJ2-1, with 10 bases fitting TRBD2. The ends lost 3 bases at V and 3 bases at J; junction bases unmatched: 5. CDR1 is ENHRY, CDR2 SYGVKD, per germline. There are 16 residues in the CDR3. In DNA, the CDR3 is TGTGCCATCAGTGATCAGAGCGGGGGGGTCTACAATGAGCAGTTCTTC. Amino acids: CAISDQSGGVYNEQFF.

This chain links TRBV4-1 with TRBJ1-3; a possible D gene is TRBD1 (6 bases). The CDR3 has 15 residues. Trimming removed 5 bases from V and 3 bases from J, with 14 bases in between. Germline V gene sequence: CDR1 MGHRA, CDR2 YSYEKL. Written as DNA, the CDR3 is TGCGCCAGCAGCTTAGGGAAGGGGGTTGGAAACACCATATATTTT. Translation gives CASSLGKGVGNTIYF.

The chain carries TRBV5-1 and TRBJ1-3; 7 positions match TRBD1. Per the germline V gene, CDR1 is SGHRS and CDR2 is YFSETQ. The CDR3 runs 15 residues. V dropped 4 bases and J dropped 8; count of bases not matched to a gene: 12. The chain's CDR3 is CASSMGQNQFDTIYF. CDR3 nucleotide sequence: TGCGCCAGCAGCATGGGACAGAATCAATTCGACACCATATATTTT.

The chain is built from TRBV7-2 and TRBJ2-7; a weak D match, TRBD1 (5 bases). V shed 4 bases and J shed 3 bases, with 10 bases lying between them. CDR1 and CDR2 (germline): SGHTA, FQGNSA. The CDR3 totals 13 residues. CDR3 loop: CASSSRAHYEQYF. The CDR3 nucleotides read TGTGCCAGCAGCTCCAGGGCCCACTACGAGCAGTACTTC.

CDR3 DNA: TGCGCCAGCAGCCCGCCTCGGGACAGCTCTGGAAACACCATATATTTT. The encoded protein is CASSPPRDSSGNTIYF. J is TRBJ1-3 and V is TRBV23-1; 7 nucleotides line up with TRBD1. TRBV23-1 is an ORF, and what it does is uncertain. The junction had 8 bases not matched to a gene; V was cut back by 6 bases and J by 0 bases. The CDR3 contains 16 residues.

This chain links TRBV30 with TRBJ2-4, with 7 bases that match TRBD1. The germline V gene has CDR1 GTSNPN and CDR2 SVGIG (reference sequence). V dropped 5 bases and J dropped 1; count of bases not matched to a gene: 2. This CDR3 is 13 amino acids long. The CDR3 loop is CAWDRAAKNIQYF. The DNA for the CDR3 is TGTGCCTGGGACAGGGCGGCCAAAAACATTCAGTACTTC. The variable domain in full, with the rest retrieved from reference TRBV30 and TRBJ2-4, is SQTIHQWPATLVQPVGSPLSLECTVEGTSNPNLYWYRQAAGRGLQLLFYSVGIGQISSEVPQNLSASRPQDRQFILSSKKLLLSDSGFYLCAWDRAAKNIQYFGAGTRLSVL.

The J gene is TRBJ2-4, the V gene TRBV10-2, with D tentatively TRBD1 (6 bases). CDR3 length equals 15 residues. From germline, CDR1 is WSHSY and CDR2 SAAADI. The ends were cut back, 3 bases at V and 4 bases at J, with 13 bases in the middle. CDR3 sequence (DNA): TGCGCCAGCAGTGAACAGGGAAGTCTAAAAAACATTCAGTACTTC. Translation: CASSEQGSLKNIQYF.

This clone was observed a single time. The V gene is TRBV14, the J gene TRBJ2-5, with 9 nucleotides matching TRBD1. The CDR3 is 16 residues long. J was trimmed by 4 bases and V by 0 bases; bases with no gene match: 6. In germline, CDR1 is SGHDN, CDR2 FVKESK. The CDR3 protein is CASSQDSGQGRETQYF. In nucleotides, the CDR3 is TGTGCCAGCAGCCAAGATTCGGGACAGGGTCGAGAGACCCAGTACTTC.

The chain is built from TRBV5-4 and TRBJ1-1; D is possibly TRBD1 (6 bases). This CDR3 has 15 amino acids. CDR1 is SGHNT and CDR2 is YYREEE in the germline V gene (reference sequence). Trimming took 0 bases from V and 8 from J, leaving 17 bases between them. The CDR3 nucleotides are TGTGCCAGCAGCTTGGTAGGCTCAAGGGGGAAAGAAGCTTTCTTT. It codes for CASSLVGSRGKEAFF.

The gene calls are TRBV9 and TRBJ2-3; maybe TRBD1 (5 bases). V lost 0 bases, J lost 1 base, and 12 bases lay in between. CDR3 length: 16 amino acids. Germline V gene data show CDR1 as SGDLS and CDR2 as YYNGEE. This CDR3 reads CASSVGGPSGTDTQYF. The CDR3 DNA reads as TGTGCCAGCAGCGTAGGGGGCCCGTCCGGCACAGATACGCAGTATTTT. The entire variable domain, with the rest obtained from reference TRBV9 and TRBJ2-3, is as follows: DSGVTQTPKHLITATGQRVTLRCSPRSGDLSVYWYQQSLDQGLQFLIQYYNGEERAKGNILERFSAQQFPDLHSELNLSSLELGDSALYFCASSVGGPSGTDTQYFGPGTRLTVL.

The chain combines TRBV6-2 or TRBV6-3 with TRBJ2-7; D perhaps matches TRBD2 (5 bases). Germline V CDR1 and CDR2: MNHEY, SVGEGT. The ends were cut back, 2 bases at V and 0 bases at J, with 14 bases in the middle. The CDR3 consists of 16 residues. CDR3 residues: CASSYRVGDSSYEQYF. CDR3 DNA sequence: TGTGCCAGCAGTTACCGCGTCGGGGATAGCTCCTACGAGCAGTACTTC.

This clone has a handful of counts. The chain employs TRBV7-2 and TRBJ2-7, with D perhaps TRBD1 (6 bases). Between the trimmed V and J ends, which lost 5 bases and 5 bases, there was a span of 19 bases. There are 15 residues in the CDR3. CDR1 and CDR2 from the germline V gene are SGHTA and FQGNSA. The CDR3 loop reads CASSPRPYRADEQYF. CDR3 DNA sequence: TGTGCCAGCAGCCCTCGACCCTACAGGGCGGACGAGCAGTACTTC.

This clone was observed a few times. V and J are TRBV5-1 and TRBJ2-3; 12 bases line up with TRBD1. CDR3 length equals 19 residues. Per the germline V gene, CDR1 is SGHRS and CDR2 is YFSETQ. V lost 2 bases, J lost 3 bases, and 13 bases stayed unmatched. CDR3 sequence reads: CASSLLPGQGAGETDTQYF. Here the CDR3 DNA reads TGCGCCAGCAGCTTATTGCCGGGACAGGGGGCAGGTGAAACAGATACGCAGTATTTT.

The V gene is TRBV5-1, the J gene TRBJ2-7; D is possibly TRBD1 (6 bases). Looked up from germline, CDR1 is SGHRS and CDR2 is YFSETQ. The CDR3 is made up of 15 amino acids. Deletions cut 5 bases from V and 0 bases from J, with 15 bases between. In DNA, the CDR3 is TGCGCCAGCAGGACAGGCCCCCAGAGCTCCTACGAGCAGTACTTC. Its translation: CASRTGPQSSYEQYF. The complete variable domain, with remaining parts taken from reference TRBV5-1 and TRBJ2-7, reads KAGVTQTPRYLIKTRGQQVTLSCSPISGHRSVSWYQQTPGQGLQFLFEYFSETQRNKGNFPGRFSGRQFSNSRSEMNVSTLELGDSALYLCASRTGPQSSYEQYFGPGTRLTVT.

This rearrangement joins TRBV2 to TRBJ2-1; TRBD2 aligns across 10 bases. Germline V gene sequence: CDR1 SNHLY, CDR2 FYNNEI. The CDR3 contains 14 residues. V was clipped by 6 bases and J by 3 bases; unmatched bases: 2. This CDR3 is CASSRLAGYNEQFF. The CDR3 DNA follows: TGTGCCAGCAGCAGACTAGCGGGCTACAATGAGCAGTTCTTC.

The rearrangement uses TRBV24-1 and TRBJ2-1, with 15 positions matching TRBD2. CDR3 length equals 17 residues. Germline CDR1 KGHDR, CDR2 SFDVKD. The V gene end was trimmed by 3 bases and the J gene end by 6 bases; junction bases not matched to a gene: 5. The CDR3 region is CATSDPGTSGGINEQFF. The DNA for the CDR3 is TGTGCCACCAGTGATCCTGGGACTAGCGGGGGGATCAATGAGCAGTTCTTC.

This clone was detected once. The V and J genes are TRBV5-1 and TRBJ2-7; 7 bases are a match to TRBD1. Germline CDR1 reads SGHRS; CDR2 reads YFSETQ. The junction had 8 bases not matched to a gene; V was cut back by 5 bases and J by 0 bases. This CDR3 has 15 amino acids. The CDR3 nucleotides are TGCGCCAGCAGACAACAGGGGCCAACCTCCTACGAGCAGTACTTC. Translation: CASRQQGPTSYEQYF. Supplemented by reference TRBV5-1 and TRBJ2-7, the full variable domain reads KAGVTQTPRYLIKTRGQQVTLSCSPISGHRSVSWYQQTPGQGLQFLFEYFSETQRNKGNFPGRFSGRQFSNSRSEMNVSTLELGDSALYLCASRQQGPTSYEQYFGPGTRLTVT.

CDR3 nucleotides: TGTGCCAGCAGCCAACCCCAGGACAGGTTGGACTATGGCTACACCTTC. Translation gives CASSQPQDRLDYGYTF. This chain joins TRBV4-2 and TRBJ1-2; 7 nucleotides agree with TRBD1. The germline CDR1 and CDR2 sequences are LGHNA and YNFKEQ. The CDR3 length is 16 residues. V trimming: 2 bases; J trimming: 3 bases; junction bases outside the gene matches: 9.

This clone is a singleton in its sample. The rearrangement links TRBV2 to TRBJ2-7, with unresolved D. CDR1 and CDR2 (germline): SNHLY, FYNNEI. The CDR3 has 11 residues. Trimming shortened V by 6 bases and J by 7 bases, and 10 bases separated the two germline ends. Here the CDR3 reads CASRRPGEQYF. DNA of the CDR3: TGTGCCAGCAGGAGGCCCGGGGAGCAGTACTTC.

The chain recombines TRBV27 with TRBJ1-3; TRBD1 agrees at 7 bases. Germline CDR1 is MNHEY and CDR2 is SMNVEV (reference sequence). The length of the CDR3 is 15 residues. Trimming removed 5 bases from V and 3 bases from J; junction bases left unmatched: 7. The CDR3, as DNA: TGTGCCAGCAGTACATCACAGGGGTATGGAAACACCATATATTTT. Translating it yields CASSTSQGYGNTIYF.

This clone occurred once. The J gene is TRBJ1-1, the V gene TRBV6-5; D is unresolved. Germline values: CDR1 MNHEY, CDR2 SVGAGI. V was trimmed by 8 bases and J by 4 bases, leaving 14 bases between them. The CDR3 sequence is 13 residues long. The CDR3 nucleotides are TGTGCCAGCGATTTTAGAGGGTCCACTGAAGCTTTCTTT. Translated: CASDFRGSTEAFF.

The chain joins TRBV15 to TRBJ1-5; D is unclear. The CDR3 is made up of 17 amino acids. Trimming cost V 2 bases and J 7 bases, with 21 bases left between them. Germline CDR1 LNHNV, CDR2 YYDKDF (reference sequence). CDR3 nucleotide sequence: TGTGCCACCAGCAGACACGTGGGCTCCATCTCGGGACAGCCCCAGCATTTT. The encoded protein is CATSRHVGSISGQPQHF.